This is a list of T cell receptor beta chains from one sample in a study of cytomegalovirus exposure and HLA in healthy donors. Data came from immunoSEQ multiplex PCR; TCRdb stores just in-frame clones and leaves some out. In the table there are roughly 120,000 clones, 67% of which are singletons. What was sequenced was PBMCs. Receptors originate from a man between 18 and 35 years old in good health and CMV-seropositive. CDR3s include the opening cysteine and the closing phenylalanine or tryptophan. The order of the fields is D gene, CDR3 length, V gene, J gene, CDR3 protein, CDR3 DNA. D genes are given only for firm matches.

D gene: NA; CDR3 length: 11; V gene: TRBV20-1; J gene: TRBJ1-5; CDR3 protein: CSASGGQPQHF; CDR3 DNA: TGCAGTGCTAGTGGCGGTCAGCCCCAGCATTTT
D gene: NA; CDR3 length: 15; V gene: TRBV2; J gene: TRBJ1-6; CDR3 protein: CASREAYSSNSPLHF; CDR3 DNA: TGTGCCAGCAGGGAGGCGTACAGTTCAAATTCACCCCTCCACTTT
D gene: NA; CDR3 length: 14; V gene: TRBV6-1; J gene: TRBJ1-2; CDR3 protein: CASSDRTANYGYTF; CDR3 DNA: TGTGCCAGCAGTGATCGGACAGCTAACTATGGCTACACCTTC
D gene: NA; CDR3 length: 13; V gene: TRBV7-9; J gene: TRBJ2-2; CDR3 protein: CASSLVGAGELFF; CDR3 DNA: TGTGCCAGCAGCTTAGTAGGGGCCGGGGAGCTGTTTTTT
D gene: NA; CDR3 length: 13; V gene: TRBV7-3; J gene: TRBJ1-1; CDR3 protein: CASSSGPNTEAFF; CDR3 DNA: TGTGCCAGCAGCTCAGGGCCCAACACTGAAGCTTTCTTT
D gene: NA; CDR3 length: 15; V gene: TRBV10-3; J gene: TRBJ1-1; CDR3 protein: CAISESETGNTEAFF; CDR3 DNA: TGTGCCATCAGTGAGTCAGAGACAGGGAACACTGAAGCTTTCTTT
D gene: TRBD2; CDR3 length: 16; V gene: TRBV9; J gene: TRBJ2-3; CDR3 protein: CASSLRLAGGPDTQYF; CDR3 DNA: TGTGCCAGCAGCCTTCGACTAGCGGGGGGCCCAGATACGCAGTATTTT
D gene: TRBD2; CDR3 length: 16; V gene: TRBV11-2; J gene: TRBJ2-5; CDR3 protein: CASSLRASGGQETQYF; CDR3 DNA: TGTGCCAGCAGCTTAAGGGCTAGCGGGGGCCAAGAGACCCAGTACTTC
D gene: TRBD1; CDR3 length: 15; V gene: TRBV30; J gene: TRBJ2-5; CDR3 protein: CAWSGTGGLRETQYF; CDR3 DNA: TGTGCCTGGAGCGGGACAGGGGGCTTAAGAGAGACCCAGTACTTC
D gene: TRBD2; CDR3 length: 16; V gene: TRBV6-4; J gene: TRBJ2-1; CDR3 protein: CASSPQTGTSADEQFF; CDR3 DNA: TGTGCCAGCAGTCCGCAGACCGGGACTAGCGCTGATGAGCAGTTCTTC